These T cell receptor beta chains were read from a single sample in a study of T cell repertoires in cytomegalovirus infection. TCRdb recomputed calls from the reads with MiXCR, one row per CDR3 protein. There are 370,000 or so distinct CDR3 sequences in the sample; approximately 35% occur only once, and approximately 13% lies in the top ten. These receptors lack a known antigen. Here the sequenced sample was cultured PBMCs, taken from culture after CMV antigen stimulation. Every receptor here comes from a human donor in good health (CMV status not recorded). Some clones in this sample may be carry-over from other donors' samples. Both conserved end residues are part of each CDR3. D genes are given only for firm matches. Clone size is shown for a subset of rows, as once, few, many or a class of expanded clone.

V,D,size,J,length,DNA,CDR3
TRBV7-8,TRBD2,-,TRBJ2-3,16,TGTGCCAGCAGCGAAGGACTAGCGGGGCCCACAGATACGCAGTATTTT,CASSEGLAGPTDTQYF
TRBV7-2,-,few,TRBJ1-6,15,TGTGCCAGCAGCCCACGGCGCTCCTATAATTCACCCCTCCACTTT,CASSPRRSYNSPLHF
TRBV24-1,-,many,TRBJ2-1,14,TGTGCCACCAGTACGGGCGGACTGCTCGGTGAGCAGTTCTTC,CATSTGGLLGEQFF
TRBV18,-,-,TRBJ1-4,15,TGTGCCAGCTCACCACGAGGGGGTTGGGATGAAAAACTGTTTTTT,CASSPRGGWDEKLFF
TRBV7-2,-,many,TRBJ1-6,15,TGTGCCAGCAGCTTAAGGGTGGGGCTGGGATCACCCCTCCACTTT,CASSLRVGLGSPLHF
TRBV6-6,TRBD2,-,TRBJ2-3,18,TGTGCCAGCAGTTCCATAGCGGGAGGGCCGGGACTCACAGATACGCAGTATTTT,CASSSIAGGPGLTDTQYF
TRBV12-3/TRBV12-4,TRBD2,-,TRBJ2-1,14,TGTGCCAGCGGGGTAGCGGGAGCGGGGGGTGAGCAGTTCTTC,CASGVAGAGGEQFF
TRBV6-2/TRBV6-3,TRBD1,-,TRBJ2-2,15,TGTGCCAGCGGTCACCCAGGGGGCCGGACCGGGGAGCTGTTTTTT,CASGHPGGRTGELFF
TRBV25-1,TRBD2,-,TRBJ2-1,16,TGTGCCAGCAGTGATTACACTAGCGGGAGGGGTAATGAGCAGTTCTTC,CASSDYTSGRGNEQFF
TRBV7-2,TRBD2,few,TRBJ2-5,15,TGTGCCAGCAGCCCGACTAGCGGGAGTTTTGAGACCCAGTACTTC,CASSPTSGSFETQYF
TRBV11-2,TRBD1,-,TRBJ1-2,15,TGTGCCAGCAGTCCTGGAACAGGGGGAACCTATGGCTACACCTTC,CASSPGTGGTYGYTF
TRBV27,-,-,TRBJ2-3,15,TGTGCCAGCAGTATATATATGTTCGAGACAGATACGCAGTATTTT,CASSIYMFETDTQYF
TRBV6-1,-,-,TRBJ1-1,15,TGTGCCAGCAGTGAACCGGGACAATTATACACTGAAGCTTTCTTT,CASSEPGQLYTEAFF
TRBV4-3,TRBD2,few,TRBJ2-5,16,TGCGCCAGCAGCCAAGATCTCGGGAGGAAGGTGGAGACCCAGTACTTC,CASSQDLGRKVETQYF
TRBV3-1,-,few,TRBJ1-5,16,TGTGCCAGCAGCCAAGGAGGAGGGGAGGGCAATCAGCCCCAGCATTTT,CASSQGGGEGNQPQHF
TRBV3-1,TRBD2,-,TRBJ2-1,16,TGTGCCAGCAGCCAAGATTGGTCTAGCGGCTACAATGAGCAGTTCTTC,CASSQDWSSGYNEQFF
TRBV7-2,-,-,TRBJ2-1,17,TGTGCCAGCAGTATTAGCATAGTCTCCTTCTCCTACAATGAGCAGTTCTTC,CASSISIVSFSYNEQFF
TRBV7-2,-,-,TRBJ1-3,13,TGTGCCAGCAGCGACGACAGGGGAAACACCATATATTTT,CASSDDRGNTIYF
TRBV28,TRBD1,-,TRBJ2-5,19,TGTGCCAGCAGTCCCCGGGACAGGGGGCGTCTAGTGTTCCTGGAGACCCAGTACTTC,CASSPRDRGRLVFLETQYF
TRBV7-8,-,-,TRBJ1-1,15,TGTGCCAGCAGCTACCCGACATGGGCGGGCACTGAAGCTTTCTTT,CASSYPTWAGTEAFF
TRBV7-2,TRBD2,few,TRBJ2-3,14,TGTGCCAGCAGCCGTTCCCGGGGGGAAGATACGCAGTATTTT,CASSRSRGEDTQYF
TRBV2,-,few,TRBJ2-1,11,TGTGCCAGCAAGGCGGTGGATGAGCAGTTCTTC,CASKAVDEQFF
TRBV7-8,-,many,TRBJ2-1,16,TGTGCCAGCAGCTTAGTTTCGGGAGTATCCTACAATGAGCAGTTCTTC,CASSLVSGVSYNEQFF
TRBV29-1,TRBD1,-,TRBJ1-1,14,TGCAGCGTTGAGCCCGGGACAGCGAACACTGAAGCTTTCTTT,CSVEPGTANTEAFF
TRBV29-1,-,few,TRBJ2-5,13,TGCAGCTCCCAGGGTGGGGTGCAAGAGACCCAGTACTTC,CSSQGGVQETQYF
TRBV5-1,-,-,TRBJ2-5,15,TGCGCCAGCAGCTTGAACAGACAGGACGGGGAGACCCAGTACTTC,CASSLNRQDGETQYF
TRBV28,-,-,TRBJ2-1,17,TGTGCCAGCAGTCCCCCGAGGGCGGGAACTTCCTTTCGAGAGCAGTTCTTC,CASSPPRAGTSFREQFF
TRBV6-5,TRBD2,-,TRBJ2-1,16,TGTGCCAGCAGTTACTTCCTAGCGGGAGGGCCGGTTGAGCAGTTCTTC,CASSYFLAGGPVEQFF
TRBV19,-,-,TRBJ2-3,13,TGTGCCAGTAGAGTAAGGATGGGGGATACGCAGTATTTT,CASRVRMGDTQYF
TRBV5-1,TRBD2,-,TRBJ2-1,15,TGCGCCAGCAGCTTGGTTCTAGCGGGGCTCAATGAGCAGTTCTTC,CASSLVLAGLNEQFF
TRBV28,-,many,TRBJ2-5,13,TGTGCCAGCAGTGTACCGGCTTCGGAGACCCAGTACTTC,CASSVPASETQYF